This TCR beta chain emerged from a study of blood T cells in healthy people across ages. A second PCR of about 7 to 12 cycles used a sample-barcoded 5' primer and a J-beta primer mix. TCRdb passed the 5' RACE reads through MiXCR, listing each CDR3 protein once. This table has more than 650,000 distinct CDR3 sequences, roughly 20% appearing once. Study-wide results and caveats: Unsorted PBMCs blocked a conclusive comparison of naive and antigen-experienced cells.

Whenever a sample was processed, at least 6 million PBMCs were isolated. At least 6 micrograms of total RNA were extracted per sample. The CDR3 runs to 14 residues. Trimming cost V 0 bases and J 4 bases, with 9 bases left between them. Germline CDR1 SGHDN, CDR2 FVKESK. This clonotype appeared many times. Its cognate antigen is unknown. The rearrangement joins TRBV14 to TRBJ2-5; no firm D call. The TCR sequence derives from a man aged 65 to 85 in good health. The specimen was blood. The CDR3 sequence: CASSQDLNAETQYF. In nucleotides, the CDR3 is TGTGCCAGCAGCCAAGATCTTAACGCAGAGACCCAGTACTTC.